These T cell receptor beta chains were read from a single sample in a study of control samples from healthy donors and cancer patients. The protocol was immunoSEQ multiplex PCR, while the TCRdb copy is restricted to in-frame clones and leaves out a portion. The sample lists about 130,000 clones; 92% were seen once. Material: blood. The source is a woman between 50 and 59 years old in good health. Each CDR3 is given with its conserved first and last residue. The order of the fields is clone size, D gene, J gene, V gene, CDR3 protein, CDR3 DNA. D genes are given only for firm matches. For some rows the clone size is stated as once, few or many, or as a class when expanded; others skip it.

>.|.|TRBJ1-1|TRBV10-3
CAISESSGNTEAFF
TGTGCCATCAGTGAGTCTAGCGGGAACACTGAAGCTTTCTTT
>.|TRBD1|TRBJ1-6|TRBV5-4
CASSEGQGGSPLHF
TGTGCCAGCAGCGAAGGACAGGGTGGGTCACCCCTCCACTTT
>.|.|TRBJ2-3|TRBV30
CAWTGGVIITDTQYF
TGTGCCTGGACTGGTGGGGTCATTATCACAGATACGCAGTATTTT
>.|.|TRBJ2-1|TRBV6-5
CASRTGPPSYNEQFF
TGTGCCAGCAGAACAGGGCCCCCCTCCTACAATGAGCAGTTCTTC
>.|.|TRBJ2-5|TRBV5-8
CASSLDRMETQYF
TGTGCCAGCAGCTTGGACAGGATGGAGACCCAGTACTTC
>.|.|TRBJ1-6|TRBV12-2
CASRLALSLRGSYNSPLHF
TGTGCAAGTCGCTTAGCGCTTTCCTTGCGGGGCTCCTATAATTCACCCCTCCACTTT
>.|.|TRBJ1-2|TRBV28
CASSAVTSAYGYTF
TGTGCCAGCAGCGCGGTGACGTCGGCATATGGCTACACCTTC
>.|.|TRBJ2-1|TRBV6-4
CASSANPGQGSYNEQFF
TGTGCCAGCAGTGCTAATCCGGGACAAGGTTCCTACAATGAGCAGTTCTTC
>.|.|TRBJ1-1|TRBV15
CATSSGVGENTEAFF
TGTGCCACCAGCAGTGGTGTCGGGGAGAACACTGAAGCTTTCTTT
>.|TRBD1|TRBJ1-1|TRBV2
CASSVSGGLMNTEAFF
TGTGCCAGCAGTGTCTCAGGGGGGTTAATGAACACTGAAGCTTTCTTT
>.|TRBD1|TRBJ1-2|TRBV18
CASSPQPRRQGASSYGYTF
TGTGCCAGCTCACCACAACCTCGACGACAGGGTGCCTCGAGCTATGGCTACACCTTC
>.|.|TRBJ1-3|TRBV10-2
CASSESIRQSGNTIYF
TGCGCCAGCAGTGAGTCAATTCGGCAATCTGGAAACACCATATATTTT
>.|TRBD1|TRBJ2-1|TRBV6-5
CASSYRDRGGEQFF
TGTGCCAGCAGTTACAGGGACAGGGGGGGTGAGCAGTTCTTC
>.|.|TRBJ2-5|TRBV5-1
CASSPRTYETQYF
TGCGCCAGCAGCCCTCGAACATACGAGACCCAGTACTTC
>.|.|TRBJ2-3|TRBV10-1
CASSDGEFTDTQYF
TGCGCCAGCAGTGATGGGGAGTTCACAGATACGCAGTATTTT
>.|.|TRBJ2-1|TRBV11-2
CASSLAPGPYNEQFF
TGTGCCAGCAGCTTAGCCCCGGGGCCCTACAATGAGCAGTTCTTC
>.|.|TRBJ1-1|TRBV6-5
CASSRLGQNTEAFF
TGTGCCAGCAGTAGGCTAGGACAGAACACTGAAGCTTTCTTT
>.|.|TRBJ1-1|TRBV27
CASSFGGMNTEAFF
TGTGCCAGCAGTTTCGGGGGCATGAACACTGAAGCTTTCTTT
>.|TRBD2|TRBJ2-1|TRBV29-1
CSVAHPGLAGMNEQFF
TGCAGCGTCGCCCATCCGGGACTAGCGGGAATGAATGAGCAGTTCTTC
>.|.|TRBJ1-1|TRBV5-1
CASKMERDTEAFF
TGCGCCAGCAAAATGGAACGGGACACTGAAGCTTTCTTT
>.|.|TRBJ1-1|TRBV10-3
CAIRKDRPAEAFF
TGTGCCATCAGGAAGGACAGACCCGCTGAAGCTTTCTTT
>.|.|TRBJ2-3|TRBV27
CASSLGGFGSTDTQYF
TGTGCCAGCAGCCTAGGGGGGTTCGGGAGCACAGATACGCAGTATTTT
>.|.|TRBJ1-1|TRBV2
CASTPEIMNTEAFF
TGTGCCAGCACCCCGGAGATTATGAACACTGAAGCTTTCTTT
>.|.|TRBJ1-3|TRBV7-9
CASSLADWAPLGGNTIYF
TGTGCCAGCAGCTTAGCGGACTGGGCTCCTCTTGGTGGAAACACCATATATTTT
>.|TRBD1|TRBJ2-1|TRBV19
CASSITGTDNEQFF
TGTGCCAGTAGTATAACCGGGACAGACAATGAGCAGTTCTTC
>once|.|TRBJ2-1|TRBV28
CASSLVSDPVQFF
TGTGCCAGCAGTTTAGTTAGCGACCCGGTACAGTTCTTC
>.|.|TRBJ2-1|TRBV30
CAWSVDYNEQFF
TGTGCCTGGAGTGTGGATTACAATGAGCAGTTCTTC
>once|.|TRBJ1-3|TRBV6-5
CASSYRDMNSGNTIYF
TGTGCCAGCAGTTACCGGGACATGAACTCTGGAAACACCATATATTTT
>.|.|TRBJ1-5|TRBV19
CASSVQGRGQPQHF
TGTGCCAGTAGTGTTCAGGGAAGGGGGCAGCCCCAGCATTTT
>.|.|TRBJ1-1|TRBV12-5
CASRGGRPNTEAFF
TGTGCTAGTCGCGGGGGGCGACCGAACACTGAAGCTTTCTTT
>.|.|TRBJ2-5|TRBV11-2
CASSFRPRGIQETQYF
TGTGCCAGCAGCTTCAGACCACGGGGTATTCAAGAGACCCAGTACTTC
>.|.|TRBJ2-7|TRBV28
CASSDPRLTGAYEQYF
TGTGCCAGCTCCGATCCGCGCCTCACGGGGGCCTACGAGCAGTACTTC
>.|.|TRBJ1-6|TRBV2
CASRGQGSPLHF
TGTGCCAGCAGGGGGCAGGGGTCACCCCTCCACTTT
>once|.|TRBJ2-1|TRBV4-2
CASSQEQRAGYNEQFF
TGTGCCAGCAGCCAAGAGCAGCGGGCCGGCTACAATGAGCAGTTCTTC
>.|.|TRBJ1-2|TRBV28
CASSNTGLSYTF
TGTGCCAGCAGTAACACCGGACTTAGCTACACCTTC
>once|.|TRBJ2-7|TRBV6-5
CASSSRGHSSYEQYF
TGTGCCAGCAGTTCCCGGGGACACAGCTCCTACGAGCAGTACTTC
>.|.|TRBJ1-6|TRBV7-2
CASSLQNNSPLHF
TGTGCCAGCAGCCTCCAGAATAATTCACCCCTCCACTTT
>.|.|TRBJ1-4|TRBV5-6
CASSPRGRNEKLFF
TGTGCCAGCAGCCCCCGGGGCAGAAATGAAAAACTGTTTTTT
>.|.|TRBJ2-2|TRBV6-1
CASSELEFTGELFF
TGTGCCAGCAGTGAATTGGAGTTCACCGGGGAGCTGTTTTTT
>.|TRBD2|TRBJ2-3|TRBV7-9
CASSLGGAGGFTDTQYF
TGTGCCAGCAGCCTAGGGGGAGCGGGAGGATTCACAGATACGCAGTATTTT
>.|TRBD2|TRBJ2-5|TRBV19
CASSDMGLAETQYF
TGTGCCAGTAGTGATATGGGACTAGCAGAGACCCAGTACTTC
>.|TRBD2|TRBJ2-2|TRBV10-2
CASRRTSGSVGELFF
TGCGCCAGCAGGCGCACTAGCGGGAGTGTCGGGGAGCTGTTTTTT
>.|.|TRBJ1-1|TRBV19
CASSIGQGYPEAFF
TGTGCCAGTAGTATCGGCCAGGGTTATCCTGAAGCTTTCTTT
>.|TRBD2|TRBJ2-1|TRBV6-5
CASSAGDYNEQFF
TGTGCCAGTTCGGCGGGGGACTACAATGAGCAGTTCTTC
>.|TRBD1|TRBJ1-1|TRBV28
CASSTRTGGSEAFF
TGTGCCAGCAGTACCCGGACAGGGGGCTCTGAAGCTTTCTTT
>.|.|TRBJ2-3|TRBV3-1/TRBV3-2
CASSQDSGLLDTQYF
TGTGCCAGCAGCCAAGATTCGGGGCTACTAGATACGCAGTATTTT
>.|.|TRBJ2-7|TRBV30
CAWSFGERSYEQYF
TGTGCCTGGAGTTTTGGGGAACGCTCCTACGAGCAGTACTTC
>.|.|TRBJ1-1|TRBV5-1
CASSLLQGGTEAFF
TGCGCCAGCAGCCTTTTACAGGGAGGCACTGAAGCTTTCTTT
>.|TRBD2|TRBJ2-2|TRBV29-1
CSVSLKSRAGGATGELFF
TGCAGCGTTTCCCTGAAAAGTAGAGCGGGGGGGGCCACCGGGGAGCTGTTTTTT
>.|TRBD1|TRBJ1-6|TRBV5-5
CASSYGTDNSPLHF
TGTGCCAGCAGCTATGGGACAGACAATTCACCCCTCCACTTT
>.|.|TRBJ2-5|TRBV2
CASRYTGETQYF
TGTGCCAGCAGATACACAGGGGAGACCCAGTACTTC
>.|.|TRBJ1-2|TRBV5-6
CASSLVTDLYGYTF
TGTGCCAGCAGCTTGGTCACAGACCTCTATGGCTACACCTTC
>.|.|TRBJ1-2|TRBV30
CAWRLDSLGYTF
TGTGCCTGGAGGCTGGACAGTCTAGGCTACACCTTC